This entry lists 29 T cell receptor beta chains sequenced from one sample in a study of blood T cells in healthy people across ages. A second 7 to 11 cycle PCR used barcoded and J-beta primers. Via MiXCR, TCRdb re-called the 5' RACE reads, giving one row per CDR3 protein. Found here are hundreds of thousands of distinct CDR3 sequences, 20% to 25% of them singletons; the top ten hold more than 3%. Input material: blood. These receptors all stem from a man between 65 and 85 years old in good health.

The CDR3 sequence: CATQKAGSTDTQYF. CDR3 in DNA: TGTGCCACTCAAAAAGCGGGTAGCACAGATACGCAGTATTTT. The gene calls are TRBV15 and TRBJ2-3; TRBD2 is a possible D gene (6 bases). CDR1 LNHNV and CDR2 YYDKDF come from the germline V gene (reference sequence). V lost 9 bases and J lost 0, with 13 bases in between. The CDR3 is 14 residues long.

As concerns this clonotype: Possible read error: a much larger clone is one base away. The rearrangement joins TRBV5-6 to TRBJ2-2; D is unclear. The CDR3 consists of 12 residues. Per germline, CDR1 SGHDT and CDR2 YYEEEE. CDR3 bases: TGTGCCGGCAGCTGGTCGGCCGGGGAGCTGTTTTTT. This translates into CAGSWSAGELFF.

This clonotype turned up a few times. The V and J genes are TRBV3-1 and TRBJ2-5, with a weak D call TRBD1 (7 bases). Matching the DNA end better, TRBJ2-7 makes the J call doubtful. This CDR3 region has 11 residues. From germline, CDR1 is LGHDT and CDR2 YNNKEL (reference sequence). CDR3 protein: CATSQGGEQYF. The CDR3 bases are TGTGCCACGTCCCAGGGGGGCGAGCAGTACTTC.

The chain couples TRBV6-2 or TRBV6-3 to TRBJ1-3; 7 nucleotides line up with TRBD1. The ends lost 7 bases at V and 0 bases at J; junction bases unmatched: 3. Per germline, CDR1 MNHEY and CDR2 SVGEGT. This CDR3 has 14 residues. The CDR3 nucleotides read TGTGCCAGCATCGGGACAGACTCTGGAAACACCATATATTTT. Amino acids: CASIGTDSGNTIYF.

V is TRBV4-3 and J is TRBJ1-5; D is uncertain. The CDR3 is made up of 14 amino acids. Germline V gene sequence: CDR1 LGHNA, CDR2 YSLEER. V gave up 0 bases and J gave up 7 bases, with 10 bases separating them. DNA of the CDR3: TGCGCCAGCAGCCAAGAAGCGGGCCCCCAGCCCCAGCATTTT. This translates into CASSQEAGPQPQHF.

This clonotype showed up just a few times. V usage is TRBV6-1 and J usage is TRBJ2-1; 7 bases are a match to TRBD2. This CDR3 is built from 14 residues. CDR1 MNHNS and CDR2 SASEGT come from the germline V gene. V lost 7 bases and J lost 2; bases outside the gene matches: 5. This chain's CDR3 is CASTARGAYNEQFF. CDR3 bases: TGTGCCAGCACTGCCCGGGGGGCCTACAATGAGCAGTTCTTC.

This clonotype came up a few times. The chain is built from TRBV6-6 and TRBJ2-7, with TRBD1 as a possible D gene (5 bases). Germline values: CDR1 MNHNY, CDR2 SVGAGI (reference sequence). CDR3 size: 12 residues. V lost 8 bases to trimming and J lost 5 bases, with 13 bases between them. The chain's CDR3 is CASGEGANEQYF. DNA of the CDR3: TGTGCCAGCGGAGAAGGGGCCAACGAGCAGTACTTC.

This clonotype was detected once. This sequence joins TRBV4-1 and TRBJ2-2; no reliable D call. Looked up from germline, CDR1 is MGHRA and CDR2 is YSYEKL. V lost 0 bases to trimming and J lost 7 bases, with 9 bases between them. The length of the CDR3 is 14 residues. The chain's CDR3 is CASSQDGRIGELFF. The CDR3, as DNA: TGCGCCAGCAGCCAAGATGGGCGGATCGGGGAGCTGTTTTTT.

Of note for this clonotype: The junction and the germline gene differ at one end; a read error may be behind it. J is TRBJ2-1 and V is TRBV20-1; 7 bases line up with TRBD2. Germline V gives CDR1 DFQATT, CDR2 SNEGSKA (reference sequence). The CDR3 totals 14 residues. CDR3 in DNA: TGCAGTGCGAGGACTAGAAGCTCCTACAATGAGCGGTTCTTC. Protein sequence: CSARTRSSYNERFF.

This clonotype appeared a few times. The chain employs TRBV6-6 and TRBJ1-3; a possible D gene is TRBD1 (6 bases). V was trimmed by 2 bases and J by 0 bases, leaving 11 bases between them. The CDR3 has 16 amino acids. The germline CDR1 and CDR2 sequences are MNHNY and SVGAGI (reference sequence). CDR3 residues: CASSYPGDASGNTIYF. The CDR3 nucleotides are TGTGCCAGCAGTTACCCAGGGGACGCCTCTGGAAACACCATATATTTT.

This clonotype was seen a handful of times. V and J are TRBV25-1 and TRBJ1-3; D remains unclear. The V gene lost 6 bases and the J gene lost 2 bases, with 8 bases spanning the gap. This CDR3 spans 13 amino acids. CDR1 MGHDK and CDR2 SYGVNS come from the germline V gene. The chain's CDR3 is CASRQSTGNTIYF. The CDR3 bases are TGTGCCAGCAGACAAAGCACTGGAAACACCATATATTTT.

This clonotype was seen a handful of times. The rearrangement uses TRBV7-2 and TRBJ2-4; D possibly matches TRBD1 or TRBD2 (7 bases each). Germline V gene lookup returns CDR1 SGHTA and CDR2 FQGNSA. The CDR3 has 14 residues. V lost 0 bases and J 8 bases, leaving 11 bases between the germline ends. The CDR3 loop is CASSLARGGHIQYF. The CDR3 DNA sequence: TGTGCCAGCAGCTTAGCCAGGGGGGGGCACATTCAGTACTTC. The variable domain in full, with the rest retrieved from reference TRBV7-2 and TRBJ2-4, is GAGVSQSPSNKVTEKGKDVELRCDPISGHTALYWYRQSLGQGLEFLIYFQGNSAPDKSGLPSDRFSAERTGGSVSTLTIQRTQQEDSAVYLCASSLARGGHIQYFGAGTRLSVL.

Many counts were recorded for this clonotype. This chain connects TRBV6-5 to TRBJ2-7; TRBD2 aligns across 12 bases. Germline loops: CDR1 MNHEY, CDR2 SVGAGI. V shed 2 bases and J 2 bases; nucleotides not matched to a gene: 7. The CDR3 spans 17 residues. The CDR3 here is CASSYRLGTSGPYEQYF. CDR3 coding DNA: TGTGCCAGCAGTTACCGCCTCGGGACTAGCGGGCCCTACGAGCAGTACTTC.

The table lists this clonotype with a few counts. CDR3: CASTNAYGYTF. Written as DNA, the CDR3 is TGTGCCAGCACCAACGCCTATGGCTACACCTTC. V is TRBV7-2 and J is TRBJ1-2; D is unclear. Germline V CDR1 and CDR2: SGHTA, FQGNSA. Deletions cut 7 bases from V and 4 bases from J, with 7 bases between. This CDR3 has 11 amino acids. Using reference TRBV7-2 and TRBJ1-2 for the parts outside the CDR3, the full variable domain is GAGVSQSPSNKVTEKGKDVELRCDPISGHTALYWYRQSLGQGLEFLIYFQGNSAPDKSGLPSDRFSAERTGGSVSTLTIQRTQQEDSAVYLCASTNAYGYTFGSGTRLTVV.

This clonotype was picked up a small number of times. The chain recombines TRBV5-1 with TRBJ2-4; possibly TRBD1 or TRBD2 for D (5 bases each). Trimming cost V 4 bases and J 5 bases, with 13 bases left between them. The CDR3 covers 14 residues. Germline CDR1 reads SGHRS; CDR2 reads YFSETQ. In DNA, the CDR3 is TGCGCCAGCAGCCCGCAACCGGGACAAAACATTCAGTACTTC. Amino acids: CASSPQPGQNIQYF.

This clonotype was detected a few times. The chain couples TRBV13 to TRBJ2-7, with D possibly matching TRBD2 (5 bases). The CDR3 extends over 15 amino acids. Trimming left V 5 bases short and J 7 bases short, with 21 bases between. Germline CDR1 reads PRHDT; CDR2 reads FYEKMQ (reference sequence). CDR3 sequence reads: CASSPPELGPGEQYF. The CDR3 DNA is TGTGCCAGCAGCCCCCCTGAGTTAGGGCCGGGAGAGCAGTACTTC.

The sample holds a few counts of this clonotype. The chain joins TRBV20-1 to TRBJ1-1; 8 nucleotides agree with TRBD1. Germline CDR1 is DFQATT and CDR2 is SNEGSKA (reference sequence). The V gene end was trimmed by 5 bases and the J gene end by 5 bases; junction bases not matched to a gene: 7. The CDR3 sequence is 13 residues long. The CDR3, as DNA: TGCAGTGCTCTACGACAGGGGATTACTGAAGCTTTCTTT. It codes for CSALRQGITEAFF.

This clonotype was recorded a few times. In DNA form, the CDR3 reads TGTGCCGGACCCTACGAGCAGTACTTC. Protein product: CAGPYEQYF. V and J are TRBV27 and TRBJ2-7; D uncertain. Germline CDR1 is MNHEY and CDR2 is SMNVEV (reference sequence). V lost 11 bases to trimming and J lost 2 bases, with 4 bases between them. CDR3 length: 9 residues.

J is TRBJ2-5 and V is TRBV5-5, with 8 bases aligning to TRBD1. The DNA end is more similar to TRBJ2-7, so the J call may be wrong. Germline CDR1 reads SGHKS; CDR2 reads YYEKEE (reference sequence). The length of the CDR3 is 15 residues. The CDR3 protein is CASSPDRGFLDEQYF. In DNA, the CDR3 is TGTGCCAGCAGCCCAGACAGGGGATTTCTGGACGAGCAGTACTTC.

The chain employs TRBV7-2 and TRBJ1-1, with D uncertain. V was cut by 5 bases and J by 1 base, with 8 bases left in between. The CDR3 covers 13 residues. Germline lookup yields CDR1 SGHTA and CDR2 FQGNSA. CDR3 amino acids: CASSARRNTEAFF. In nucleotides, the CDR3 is TGTGCCAGCAGCGCCCGACGGAACACTGAAGCTTTCTTT.

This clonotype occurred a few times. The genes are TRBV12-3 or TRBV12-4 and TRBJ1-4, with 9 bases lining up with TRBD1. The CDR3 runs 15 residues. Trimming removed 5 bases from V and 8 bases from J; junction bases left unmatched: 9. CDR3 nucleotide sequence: TGTGCCAGCAGTATAACAGGGGGCGTAGGGGAAAAACTGTTTTTT. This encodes CASSITGGVGEKLFF.

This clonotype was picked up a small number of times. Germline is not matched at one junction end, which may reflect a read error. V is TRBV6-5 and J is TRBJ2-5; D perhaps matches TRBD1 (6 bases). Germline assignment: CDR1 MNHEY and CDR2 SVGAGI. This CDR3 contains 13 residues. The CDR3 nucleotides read TGTGCTAGCAGTTACGGCGGACAGGAGACCCAGTACTTC. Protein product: CASSYGGQETQYF.

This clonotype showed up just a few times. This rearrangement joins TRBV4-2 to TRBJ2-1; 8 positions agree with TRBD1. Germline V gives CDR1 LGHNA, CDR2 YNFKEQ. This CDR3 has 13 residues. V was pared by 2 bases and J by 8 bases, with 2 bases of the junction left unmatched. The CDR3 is CASSQQQGDEQFF. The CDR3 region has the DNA TGTGCCAGCAGCCAACAACAGGGGGATGAGCAGTTCTTC.

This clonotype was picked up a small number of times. The DNA of the CDR3 is TGTGCCAGCAGCCAGGACAGGGCCCATGCATACTTC. Translating gives CASSQDRAHAYF. The chain has TRBV6-2 or TRBV6-3 and TRBJ2-7, with 8 nucleotides matching TRBD1. The CDR3 runs 12 residues. From germline, CDR1 is MNHEY and CDR2 SVGEGT. With 6 bases clipped from V and 13 bases from J, the junction kept 11 bases outside the gene matches.

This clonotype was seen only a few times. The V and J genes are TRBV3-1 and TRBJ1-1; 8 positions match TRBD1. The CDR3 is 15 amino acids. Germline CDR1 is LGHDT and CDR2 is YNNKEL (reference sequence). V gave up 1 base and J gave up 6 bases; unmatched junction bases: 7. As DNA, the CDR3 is TGTGCCAGCAGCCAAGCCCTCACAGGGGGTCCTGAAGCTTTCTTT. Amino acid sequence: CASSQALTGGPEAFF. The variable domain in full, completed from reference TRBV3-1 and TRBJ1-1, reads DTAVSQTPKYLVTQMGNDKSIKCEQNLGHDTMYWYKQDSKKFLKIMFSYNNKELIINETVPNRFSPKSPDKAHLNLHINSLELGDSAVYFCASSQALTGGPEAFFGQGTRLTVV.

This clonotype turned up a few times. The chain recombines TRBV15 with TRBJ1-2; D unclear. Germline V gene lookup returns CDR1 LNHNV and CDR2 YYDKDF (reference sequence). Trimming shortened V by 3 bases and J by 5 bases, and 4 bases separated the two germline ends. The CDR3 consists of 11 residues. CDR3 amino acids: CATSRGYGYTF. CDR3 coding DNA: TGTGCCACCAGCAGGGGATATGGCTACACCTTC.

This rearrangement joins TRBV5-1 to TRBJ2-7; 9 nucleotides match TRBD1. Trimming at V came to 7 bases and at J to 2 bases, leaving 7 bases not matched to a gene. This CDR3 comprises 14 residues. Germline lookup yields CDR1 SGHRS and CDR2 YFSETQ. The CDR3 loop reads CASGQQGAAYEQYF. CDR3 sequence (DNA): TGCGCCAGCGGCCAACAGGGGGCGGCCTACGAGCAGTACTTC.

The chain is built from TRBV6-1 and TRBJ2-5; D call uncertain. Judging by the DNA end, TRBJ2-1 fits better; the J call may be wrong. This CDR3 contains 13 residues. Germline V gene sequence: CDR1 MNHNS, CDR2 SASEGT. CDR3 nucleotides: TGTGCCAGCAGTGAAGCTTACTGGAGTGAGCAGTTCTTC. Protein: CASSEAYWSEQFF.

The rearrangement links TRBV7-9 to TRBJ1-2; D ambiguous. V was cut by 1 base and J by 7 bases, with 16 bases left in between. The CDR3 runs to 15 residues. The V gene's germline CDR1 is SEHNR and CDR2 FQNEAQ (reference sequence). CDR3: CASSLDGLGRGGYTF. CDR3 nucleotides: TGTGCCAGCAGCTTAGATGGTTTAGGCCGGGGTGGCTACACCTTC.